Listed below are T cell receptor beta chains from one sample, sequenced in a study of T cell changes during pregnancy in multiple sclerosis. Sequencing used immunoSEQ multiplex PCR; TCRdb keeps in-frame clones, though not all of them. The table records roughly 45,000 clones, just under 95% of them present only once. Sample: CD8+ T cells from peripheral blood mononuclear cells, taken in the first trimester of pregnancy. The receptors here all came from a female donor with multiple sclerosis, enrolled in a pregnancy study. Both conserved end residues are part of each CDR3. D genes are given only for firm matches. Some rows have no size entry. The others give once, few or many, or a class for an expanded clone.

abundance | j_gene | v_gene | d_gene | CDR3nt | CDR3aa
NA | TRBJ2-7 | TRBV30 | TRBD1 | TGTGCCTGGAGTGAAGGACAGGGGGGTCCCTACGAGCAGTACTTC | CAWSEGQGGPYEQYF
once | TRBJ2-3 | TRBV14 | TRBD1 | TGTGCCAGCAGCCTGAGACAGGGCGGCGCAGATACGCAGTATTTT | CASSLRQGGADTQYF
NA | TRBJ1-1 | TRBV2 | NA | TGTGCCAGCAGTGTCGAGGAGTTCACTGAAGCTTTCTTT | CASSVEEFTEAFF
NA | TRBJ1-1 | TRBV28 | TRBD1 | TGTGCCAGCAGAAGGGACAGGGGGCGCAGGACTGAAGCTTTCTTT | CASRRDRGRRTEAFF
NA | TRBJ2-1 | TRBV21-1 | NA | TGTGCCAGCAGCTTGCGGTATCAGGGGATCGCCTACAATGAGCAGTTCTTC | CASSLRYQGIAYNEQFF
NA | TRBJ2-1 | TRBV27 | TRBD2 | TGTGCCAGCAGTTCGGGACTAGCCAATGAGCAGTTCTTC | CASSSGLANEQFF
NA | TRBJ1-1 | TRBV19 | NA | TGTGCCAGTAGTTCCGGGAAAGCTTTCTTT | CASSSGKAFF
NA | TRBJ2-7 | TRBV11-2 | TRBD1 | TGTGCCAGCAGCTTAGGGGCCGGGACAGGGGTGTTGTACGAGCAGTACTTC | CASSLGAGTGVLYEQYF
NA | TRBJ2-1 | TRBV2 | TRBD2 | TGTGCCAGCACCCGAGGGCGGGAGAGGGCCTACAATGAGCAGTTCTTC | CASTRGRERAYNEQFF
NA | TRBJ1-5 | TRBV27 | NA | TGTGCCAGCAGCCATACAGGGCCGAACAATCAGCCCCAGCATTTT | CASSHTGPNNQPQHF
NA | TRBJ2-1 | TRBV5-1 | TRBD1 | TGCGCCAGCAGCTTGGCCATTAGACAGGGGCCGACCGAACTTCGAAATGAGCAGTTCTTC | CASSLAIRQGPTELRNEQFF
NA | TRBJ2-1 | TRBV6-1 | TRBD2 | TGTGCCAGCAGTGACCAGAGCGGGGGATACAATGAGCAGTTCTTC | CASSDQSGGYNEQFF
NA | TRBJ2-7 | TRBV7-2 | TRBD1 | TGTGCCAGCAGCTTCCAACAGGGGGGCTACGAGCAGTACTTC | CASSFQQGGYEQYF
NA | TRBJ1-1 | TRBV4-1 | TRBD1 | TGCGCCAGCAGCCAAGGACAGGGTGGTAGCACTGAAGCTTTCTTT | CASSQGQGGSTEAFF
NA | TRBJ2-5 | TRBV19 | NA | TGTGCCAGTAGTATAGGCACTCGGGGTCAAGAGACCCAGTACTTC | CASSIGTRGQETQYF
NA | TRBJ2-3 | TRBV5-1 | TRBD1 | TGCGCCAGCACGCCGGGACAGGGAAGGACAGATACGCAGTATTTT | CASTPGQGRTDTQYF
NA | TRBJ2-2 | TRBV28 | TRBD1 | TGTGCCAGCAGCTTCCGGGACAGGAACACCGGGGAGCTGTTTTTT | CASSFRDRNTGELFF
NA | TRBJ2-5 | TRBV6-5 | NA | TGTGCCATTGGGGGCAGGGGCCAAGAGACCCAGTACTTC | CAIGGRGQETQYF
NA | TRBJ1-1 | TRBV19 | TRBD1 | TGTGCCAGTGCAACAGGGGGCTACACTGAAGCTTTCTTT | CASATGGYTEAFF
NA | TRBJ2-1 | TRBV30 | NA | TGTGCCTGGAGTCAAGGACTGGAGTACAATGAGCAGTTCTTC | CAWSQGLEYNEQFF
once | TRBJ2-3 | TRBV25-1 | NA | TGTGCCAGCAGTGAAAGGCGGACAGATACGCAGTATTTT | CASSERRTDTQYF
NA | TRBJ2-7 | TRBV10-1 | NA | TGCGCCAGCAGTGAGTACAGGTCTACTGAGCAGTACTTC | CASSEYRSTEQYF
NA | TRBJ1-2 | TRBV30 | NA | TGTGCCTGGACTCCCCCAGGGGCAGCCCTCGTTGGCTACACCTTC | CAWTPPGAALVGYTF
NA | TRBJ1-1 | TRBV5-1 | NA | TGCGCCAGCAGCTTGGGGCACCTCAACACTGAAGCTTTCTTT | CASSLGHLNTEAFF
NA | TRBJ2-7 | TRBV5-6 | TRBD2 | TGTGCCAGCAGCTGGGGGGGGGAATCCTACGAGCAGTACTTC | CASSWGGESYEQYF
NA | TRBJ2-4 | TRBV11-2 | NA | TGTGCCAGCAGCTGGAGTGACAAAAACATTCAGTACTTC | CASSWSDKNIQYF
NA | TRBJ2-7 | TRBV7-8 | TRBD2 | TGTGCCAGCAGCACAGGACTAGGTGGCGAGCAGTACTTC | CASSTGLGGEQYF
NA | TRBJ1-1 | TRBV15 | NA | TGTGCCACCAGCAGTGTCGACAGTCGAAACACTGAAGCTTTCTTT | CATSSVDSRNTEAFF
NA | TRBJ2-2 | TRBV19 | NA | TGTGCCAGTAGTATAGCGGACACCGGGGAGCTGTTTTTT | CASSIADTGELFF
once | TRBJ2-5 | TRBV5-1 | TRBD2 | TGCGCCAGCAGCCGGGGGACTAGCGGGAAGGAGACCCAGTACTTC | CASSRGTSGKETQYF
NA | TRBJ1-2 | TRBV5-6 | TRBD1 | TGTGCCAGCAGCCTAGGGACAGGGGTCGGGATGGACTATGGCTACACCTTC | CASSLGTGVGMDYGYTF
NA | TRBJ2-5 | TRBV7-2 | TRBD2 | TGTGCCAGCAGCATTAGGACTAGCGGGAGGCGGGAGACCCAGTACTTC | CASSIRTSGRRETQYF
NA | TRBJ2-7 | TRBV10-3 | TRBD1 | TGTGCCATCAGTCACCCGGGACAGGGGACCTACGAGCAGTACTTC | CAISHPGQGTYEQYF
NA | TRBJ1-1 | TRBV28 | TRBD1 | TGTGCCAGCAGTTTATGGGGGACAGGGAGTGACACTGAAGCTTTCTTT | CASSLWGTGSDTEAFF
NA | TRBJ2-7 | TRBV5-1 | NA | TGCGCCAGCAGCTTGGAGTCGGCTAGGGAGCAGTACTTC | CASSLESAREQYF
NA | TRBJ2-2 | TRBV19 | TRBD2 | TGTGCCACCCGGGGGGCGAACACCGGGGAGCTGTTTTTT | CATRGANTGELFF
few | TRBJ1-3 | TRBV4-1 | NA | TGCGCCAGCAGCCAAGAAACAAGAGGGGGATCTGGAAACACCATATATTTT | CASSQETRGGSGNTIYF
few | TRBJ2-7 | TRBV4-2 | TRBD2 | TGTGCCAGCAGCCAAGATCGGGAGGTAACCTACGAGCAGTACTTC | CASSQDREVTYEQYF
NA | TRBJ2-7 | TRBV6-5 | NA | TGTGCCAGCAGTACAAGCGGCTACGAGCAGTACTTC | CASSTSGYEQYF
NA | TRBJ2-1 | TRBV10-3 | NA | TGTGCCATCAAAGACAATTCTGAGCAGTTCTTC | CAIKDNSEQFF
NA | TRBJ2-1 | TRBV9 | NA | TGTGCCAGCAGCGCTAGACTGGCGGGAACTTTCGGTGAGCAGTTCTTC | CASSARLAGTFGEQFF
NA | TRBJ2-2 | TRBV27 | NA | TGTGCCAGCAGACTAGGGATCGGGGAGCTGTTTTTT | CASRLGIGELFF
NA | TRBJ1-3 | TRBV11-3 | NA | TGTGCCAGCAGCTCCACCAACCCGAGAGGAAACACCATATATTTT | CASSSTNPRGNTIYF
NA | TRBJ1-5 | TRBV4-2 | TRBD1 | TGTGCCAGCAGCCAAGATGCCCGGACAGGGAATCAGCCCCAGCATTTT | CASSQDARTGNQPQHF
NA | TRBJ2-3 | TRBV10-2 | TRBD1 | TGCGCCAGTTCGGACAGGGTTGGTACAGATACGCAGTATTTT | CASSDRVGTDTQYF
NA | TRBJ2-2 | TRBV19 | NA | TGTGCCAGTAGTATTGGGAGTCTTACCGGGGAGCTGTTTTTT | CASSIGSLTGELFF